The 5 T cell receptor beta chains below were found in one sample sequenced in a study of vaccination and CD4 T cells after COVID-19. These receptors' antigens are unknown. Sample treatment: roughly ten-day PBMC culture with coronavirus spike peptide pools or control peptides (ViraFEST assay). An Oncomine TCR Beta short-read assay was used to sequence the DNA from cultured CD4+ T cells. TCRdb reprocessed the PCR reads with MiXCR, giving one entry per CDR3 protein. The sample includes around 18,000 distinct CDR3 sequences, 53% of them seen just once. The sample here was CD4+ T cells from blood, cultured in vitro, taken before SARS-CoV-2 vaccination. These receptors originate from a human donor who had recovered from COVID-19.

V gene TRBV20-1 combines with J gene TRBJ2-3; 7 bases map to TRBD2. Per germline, CDR1 DFQATT and CDR2 SNEGSKA (reference sequence). This CDR3 region has 11 residues. The CDR3 loop reads CGGDYRGTQYF. The CDR3 region has the DNA TGCGGGGGGGACTACCGTGGGACGCAGTATTTT.

The chain uses TRBV6-2 or TRBV6-3 and TRBJ1-5; 7 bases fit TRBD1. After removal of 4 bases from V and 0 bases from J, the junction contained 3 bases not matched to a gene. Looked up from germline, CDR1 is MNHEY and CDR2 is SVGEGT. The CDR3 loop spans 15 amino acids. CDR3 amino acids: CASSWGTDSNQPQHF. CDR3 DNA sequence: TGTGCCAGCAGTTGGGGGACAGATAGCAATCAGCCCCAGCATTTT.

Only a few counts were recorded for this clonotype. The J gene is TRBJ2-3, the V gene TRBV6-2 or TRBV6-3, with D possibly TRBD2 on 6 matching bases. Trimming took 2 bases from V and 3 from J, leaving 6 bases between them. Germline V gene data show CDR1 as MNHEY and CDR2 as SVGEGT. The CDR3 sequence is 13 residues long. CDR3 DNA sequence: TGTGCCAGCAGTTACCGGGAGACAGATACGCAGTATTTT. Translation: CASSYRETDTQYF.

This chain joins TRBV20-1 and TRBJ1-2, with D tentatively TRBD1 (6 bases). This CDR3 is built from 17 residues. The germline gives CDR1 DFQATT, CDR2 SNEGSKA (reference sequence). V was shortened by 1 base and J by 3 bases, with 21 bases between the two germline ends. CDR3 amino acids: CSARGNLRQVNYYGYTF. CDR3 nucleotide sequence: TGCAGTGCTAGAGGAAACCTCCGACAGGTTAATTACTATGGCTACACCTTC.

The J gene is TRBJ2-2, the V gene TRBV27; 8 positions match TRBD1. V was pared by 5 bases and J by 2 bases, with 4 bases of the junction left unmatched. The CDR3 is 15 amino acids. Germline CDR1 MNHEY, CDR2 SMNVEV (reference sequence). The CDR3 DNA reads as TGTGCCAGCAGTCCCAGGGGGCGCAACACCGGGGAGCTGTTTTTT. It codes for CASSPRGRNTGELFF.